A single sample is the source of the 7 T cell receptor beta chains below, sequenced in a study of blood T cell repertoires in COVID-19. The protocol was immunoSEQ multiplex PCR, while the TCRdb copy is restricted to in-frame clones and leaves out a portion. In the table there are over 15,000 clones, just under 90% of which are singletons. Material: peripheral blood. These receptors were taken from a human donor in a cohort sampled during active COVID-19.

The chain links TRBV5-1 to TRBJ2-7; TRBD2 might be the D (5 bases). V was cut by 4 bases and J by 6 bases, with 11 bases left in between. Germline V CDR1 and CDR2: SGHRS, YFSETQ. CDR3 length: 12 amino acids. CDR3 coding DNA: TGCGCCAGCAGCCCGGGAACGGGCGAGCAGTACTTC. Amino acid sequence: CASSPGTGEQYF.

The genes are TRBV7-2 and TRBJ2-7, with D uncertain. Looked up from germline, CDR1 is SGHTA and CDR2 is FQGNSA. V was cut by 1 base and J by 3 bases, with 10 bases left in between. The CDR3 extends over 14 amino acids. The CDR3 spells CASSLDQNRYEQYF. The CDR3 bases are TGTGCCAGCAGCTTAGATCAGAATCGCTACGAGCAGTACTTC.

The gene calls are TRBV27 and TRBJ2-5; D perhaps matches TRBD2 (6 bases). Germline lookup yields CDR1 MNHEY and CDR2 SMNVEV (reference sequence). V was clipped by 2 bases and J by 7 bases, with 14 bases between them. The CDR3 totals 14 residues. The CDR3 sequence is CASSLVGGIGTQYF. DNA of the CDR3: TGTGCCAGCAGTTTAGTCGGCGGGATAGGGACCCAGTACTTC.

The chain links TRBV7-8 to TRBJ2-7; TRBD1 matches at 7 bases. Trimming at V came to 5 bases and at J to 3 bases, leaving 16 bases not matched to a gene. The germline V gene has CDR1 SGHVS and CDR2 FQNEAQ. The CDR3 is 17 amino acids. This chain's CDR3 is CASSRRQGRVDIYEQYF. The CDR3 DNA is TGTGCCAGCAGCAGAAGACAGGGAAGGGTAGATATCTACGAGCAGTACTTC.

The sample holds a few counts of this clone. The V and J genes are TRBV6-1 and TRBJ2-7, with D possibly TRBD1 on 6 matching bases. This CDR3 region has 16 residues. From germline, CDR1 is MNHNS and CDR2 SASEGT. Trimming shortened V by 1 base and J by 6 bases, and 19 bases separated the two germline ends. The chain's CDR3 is CASSEGVDREGREQYF. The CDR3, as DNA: TGTGCCAGCAGTGAAGGAGTGGACAGAGAGGGGCGCGAGCAGTACTTC.

The CDR3, as DNA: TGTGCCAGCACTAGCGGGAGTTACAACACAGATACGCAGTATTTT. Amino acid sequence: CASTSGSYNTDTQYF. This chain uses TRBV2 with TRBJ2-3, with 10 bases aligning to TRBD2. This CDR3 comprises 15 residues. V shed 7 bases and J 2 bases; nucleotides not matched to a gene: 6. Germline values: CDR1 SNHLY, CDR2 FYNNEI. Using reference TRBV2 and TRBJ2-3 for the parts outside the CDR3, the full variable domain is EPEVTQTPSHQVTQMGQEVILRCVPISNHLYFYWYRQILGQKVEFLVSFYNNEISEKSEIFDDQFSVERPDGSNFTLKIRSTKLEDSAMYFCASTSGSYNTDTQYFGPGTRLTVL.

CDR3 in amino acids: CASSPGTRSGNEQFF. The CDR3, as DNA: TGTGCCAGCAGTCCCGGGACTAGAAGTGGCAATGAGCAGTTCTTC. This chain uses TRBV6-4 with TRBJ2-1, with 8 bases that match TRBD2. The CDR3 extends over 15 amino acids. The V gene end was trimmed by 5 bases and the J gene end by 6 bases; junction bases not matched to a gene: 9. CDR1 is MRHNA, CDR2 SNTAGT, per germline.